Detailed here is one TCR beta chain. The antigen remains undetermined. The record originates from a study of blood T cells in healthy people across ages. Notes on the study in general: The CMV status of each donor remained undetermined, and this could have confounded shifts in expanded clonotypes.

V gave up 5 bases and J gave up 2 bases; unmatched junction bases: 6. The CDR3 length is 17 residues. The germline V gene has CDR1 MGHRA and CDR2 YSYEKL. Combining a sample-barcoded 5' primer with a J-beta primer mix, a second PCR ran for about 7 to 12 cycles. TCRdb used MiXCR to reprocess the 5' RACE reads, holding one entry per CDR3 protein. The table includes hundreds of thousands of distinct CDR3 sequences, roughly 43% detected once. Sequenced sample: blood. The receptor was derived from a woman aged 60-75 years in good health. The V and J genes are TRBV4-1 and TRBJ2-2; 12 bases fit TRBD1. CDR3 sequence reads: CASSSPGQGANTGELFF. The CDR3 DNA reads as TGCGCCAGCAGCTCGCCGGGACAGGGGGCTAACACCGGGGAGCTGTTTTTT.